This T cell receptor (beta chain) emerged from a study of CD8+ T cells in alopecia areata. Background on the study: Patients in the treated group were given tofacitinib by mouth, 5 to 10 mg twice a day. Overall study results and limits: More clonal than normal scalp was lesional scalp, particularly alopecia totalis/universalis.

Trimming removed 5 bases from V and 7 bases from J; junction bases left unmatched: 9. The CDR3 consists of 16 residues. Germline assignment: CDR1 MNHEY and CDR2 SMNVEV (reference sequence). Extraction and reverse transcription of RNA yielded cDNA as the sequencing template. Clones were read by immunoSEQ multiplex PCR, and TCRdb kept only the in-frame ones, dropping some. Of about 180,000 clones listed, less than 80% are singletons. A note on this clone: What it recognizes is unknown.

V and J are TRBV27 and TRBJ2-1, with 12 nucleotides matching TRBD2. The sequencing here drew on CD8+ T cells sorted from blood, taken at week 0. This receptor was obtained from a human donor with alopecia areata. The CDR3 DNA sequence: TGTGCCAGCAGTACCGAGACTAGCGGGGGCTATAATGAGCAGTTCTTC. The encoded protein is CASSTETSGGYNEQFF.